A selection of T cell receptor beta chains follows, all from one sample in a study of cytomegalovirus exposure and HLA in healthy donors. Some clones are missing from TCRdb's copy, which holds only in-frame ones; the method was immunoSEQ multiplex PCR. The repertoire includes some 130,000 clones, about 83% of them detected once, and around 1.2% sits in the top ten. Sequenced input: PBMCs. These receptors all stem from a girl aged 2 to 10 in good health and CMV-seronegative. Both conserved end residues are part of each CDR3. D genes are given only for firm matches. Clone size is given for some rows only: seen once, a few or many times, or a class if the clone is expanded.

v_call	clone_size	j_call	d_call	cdr3_nt	cdr3_aa
TRBV6-4	few	TRBJ2-7	-	TGTGCCAGCAGTGAGGAGGGCCCGTCCAACGAGCAGTACTTC	CASSEEGPSNEQYF
TRBV5-6	-	TRBJ1-2	TRBD1	TGTGCCAGCAGCGATGAGGACAGGTCTGGGTTGGTTGGCTACACCTTC	CASSDEDRSGLVGYTF
TRBV10-3	-	TRBJ1-6	-	TGTGCCATCAGTGTGAAACGGGATAATTCACCCCTCCACTTT	CAISVKRDNSPLHF
TRBV5-4	-	TRBJ1-1	-	TGTGCCAGCAGCTTGATACAGGGTAACACTGAAGCTTTCTTT	CASSLIQGNTEAFF
TRBV30	-	TRBJ2-3	-	TGTGCCAGGGGACTTAAAGATACGCAGTATTTT	CARGLKDTQYF
TRBV2	once	TRBJ1-4	-	TGTGCCACCGAGGAATCGGGTGTTAGGGGAAAACTGTTTTTT	CATEESGVRGKLFF
TRBV21-1	-	TRBJ2-5	-	TGTGCCAGCAGCACATACGGGGGGACAGGGCAGAAGACCCAGTACTTC	CASSTYGGTGQKTQYF
TRBV29-1	-	TRBJ2-3	TRBD1	TGCAGCGGGGACAGGGAGGGAACAGATACGCAGTATTTT	CSGDREGTDTQYF
TRBV4-1	-	TRBJ2-5	-	TGCGCCAGCAGCCAAGATAGGTGGGCAGGGGTCCTCCAAGAGACCCAGTACTTC	CASSQDRWAGVLQETQYF
TRBV9	once	TRBJ1-5	-	TGTGCCAGCAGCGTAGGAGGGGCGGGGAAGCCCCAGCATTTT	CASSVGGAGKPQHF
TRBV7-3	-	TRBJ2-3	TRBD2	TGTGCCAGCAGCCCCCTGGCGGGAGGACCAGATACGCAGTATTTT	CASSPLAGGPDTQYF
TRBV5-1	once	TRBJ2-5	TRBD2	TGCGCCAGCAGCTTGGTGGGCGGGGGATTCTTTCAAGAGACCCAGTACTTC	CASSLVGGGFFQETQYF
TRBV27	-	TRBJ2-6	-	TGTGCCAGCAGCTACATGACCGGGGAAAAACCGCTCTCTGGGGCCAACGTCCTGACTTTC	CASSYMTGEKPLSGANVLTF
TRBV5-1	-	TRBJ1-2	-	TGCGCCAGCAGACTCACCTTGGGGGGTACTAACTATGGCTACACCTTC	CASRLTLGGTNYGYTF
TRBV29-1	-	TRBJ2-7	-	TGCAGCGTTACAGGACAGCGTAACGAGCAGTACTTC	CSVTGQRNEQYF
TRBV4-1	-	TRBJ2-7	-	TGCGCCAGCAGCCTCCGGGATGATACCTACGAGCAGTACTTC	CASSLRDDTYEQYF
TRBV29-1	once	TRBJ2-7	TRBD1	TGCAGCGTTGAAGGAGGACAGGGGGCTTCCTACGAGCAGTACTTC	CSVEGGQGASYEQYF
TRBV19	-	TRBJ2-1	TRBD2	TGTGCCAGTAGTACACGCCTAGCGGCCTACGGCAATGAGCAGTTCTTC	CASSTRLAAYGNEQFF
TRBV11-2	-	TRBJ1-3	TRBD1	TGTGCCAGCAGCCGACAGGGCTCTGGAAACACCATATATTTT	CASSRQGSGNTIYF
TRBV2	-	TRBJ2-7	TRBD2	TGTGCCAGCAGTGAACACCCTAGCGGGATCTACGAGCAGTACTTC	CASSEHPSGIYEQYF
TRBV27	once	TRBJ2-1	-	TGTGCCAGCAGTTTTATAGGGGACTATGAGCAGTTCTTC	CASSFIGDYEQFF
TRBV6-6	few	TRBJ2-3	-	TGTGCCAGCGTTTCCGATATGCGGGCAGATACGCAGTATTTT	CASVSDMRADTQYF
TRBV2	few	TRBJ2-5	-	TGTGCCAGCAGTGAAGGGAGGGCGGCTTTCGAGACCCAGTACTTC	CASSEGRAAFETQYF
TRBV28	-	TRBJ2-1	-	TGTGCCAGCAGTTTTTTAGGGGGCGCGGGGGAGCAGTTCTTC	CASSFLGGAGEQFF
TRBV28	-	TRBJ2-6	TRBD1	TGTGCCAGCAGCAACAGGGGGTATGGGGCCAACGTCCTGACTTTC	CASSNRGYGANVLTF
TRBV5-4	-	TRBJ2-1	TRBD1	TGTGCCAGCAGCTTGGAAGACAGGGGATACAATGAGCAGTTCTTC	CASSLEDRGYNEQFF
TRBV10-1	-	TRBJ1-2	-	TGCGCCAGAAAAGGGACACGCCGCTACACCTTC	CARKGTRRYTF
TRBV6-5	-	TRBJ1-1	TRBD1	TGTGCCAGCAGTCCGACAGGGGTCATCACTGAAGCTTTCTTT	CASSPTGVITEAFF
TRBV7-8	-	TRBJ2-2	-	TGTGCCAGCAGCCGGGACACCTCCACCGGGGAGCTGTTTTTT	CASSRDTSTGELFF
TRBV19	-	TRBJ1-1	TRBD1	TGTGCGACGACGGATTTCAGGGGGCGGAACACTGAAGCTTTCTTT	CATTDFRGRNTEAFF
TRBV5-6	few	TRBJ2-7	TRBD1	TGTGCCAGCAGCTTGGGGACAGGGGCCAACGAGCAGTACTTC	CASSLGTGANEQYF
TRBV7-9	-	TRBJ2-5	TRBD2	TGTGCCAGCAGCCTAAACCGACTAGCGGGGTTCCAAGAGACCCAGTACTTC	CASSLNRLAGFQETQYF
TRBV5-4	-	TRBJ2-7	TRBD2	TGTGCCAGCAGCTTGGTTGCGGGAGCCTACGAGCAGTACTTC	CASSLVAGAYEQYF
TRBV29-1	once	TRBJ2-3	TRBD2	TGCAGCGTTGAAGGGGGGGGAGCGGGCACAGATACGCAGTATTTT	CSVEGGGAGTDTQYF
TRBV27	-	TRBJ2-3	-	TGTGCCAGCAGTTTCACCGGGGGTTCAGATACGCAGTATTTT	CASSFTGGSDTQYF
TRBV7-9	-	TRBJ1-4	-	TGTGCCAGCAGTTTGGATCGGGGGAAAAATGAAAAACTGTTTTTT	CASSLDRGKNEKLFF
TRBV4-3	-	TRBJ2-5	-	TGCGCCAGCAGCCAAGAGTATCGGGGATTCGGGGAGACCCAGTACTTC	CASSQEYRGFGETQYF
TRBV4-1	-	TRBJ2-1	TRBD1	TGCGCCAGCAGCCAAGCGGACAGGGGGCCCTATGAGCAGTTCTTC	CASSQADRGPYEQFF
TRBV6-6	-	TRBJ1-3	TRBD1	TGTGCCAGCAGTAGGACAGGCTCTGGAAACACCATATATTTT	CASSRTGSGNTIYF
TRBV27	-	TRBJ2-7	-	TGTGCCAGCAGTTTTGGAGGGGCGATCTCCTACGAGCAGTACTTC	CASSFGGAISYEQYF
TRBV10-1	-	TRBJ1-5	-	TGCGCCAGCAGAAGCGGGACGGACGCTTCCGATCAGCCCCAGCATTTT	CASRSGTDASDQPQHF
TRBV6-5	-	TRBJ2-1	TRBD2	TGTGCCAGCAGTTACGGACTAGCGGGATTCAACAATGAGCAGTTCTTC	CASSYGLAGFNNEQFF
TRBV30	-	TRBJ2-5	-	TGTGCCTGGAGCGACTCGCTTTGGACCCAGTACTTC	CAWSDSLWTQYF
TRBV7-9	-	TRBJ2-7	TRBD2	TGTGCCAGCAGCCCGACTAGCGGGGCCTACGAGCAGTACTTC	CASSPTSGAYEQYF
TRBV2	-	TRBJ2-7	-	TGTGCCAGCAGGGACAGCTACGAGCAGTACTTC	CASRDSYEQYF
TRBV18	-	TRBJ1-4	-	TGTGCCAGCTCACGGATCACGACAGTAGGAGAAAAACTGTTTTTT	CASSRITTVGEKLFF
TRBV18	-	TRBJ2-1	TRBD2	TGTGCCAGCTCACCTCCACCGAGCGGGGGGCTAATCTCCTACAATGAGCAGTTCTTC	CASSPPPSGGLISYNEQFF
TRBV27	-	TRBJ1-2	TRBD1	TGTGCCAGCAGGTTTTCGCTCCCTGGACAGGGGTGGGGTTATGGCTACACCTTC	CASRFSLPGQGWGYGYTF
TRBV19	-	TRBJ2-1	TRBD2	TGTGCCAGTAGTGAATATAGCGGGAGGGCAAATGAGCAGTTCTTC	CASSEYSGRANEQFF
TRBV27	few	TRBJ1-1	-	TGTGCCAGCAGTTCTACAGGGTCCGAAGCTTTCTTT	CASSSTGSEAFF
TRBV27	-	TRBJ2-7	TRBD2	TGTGCCAGCAGTTTCTCCGGGACTAGCGGGGGTCAGTCCTACGAGCAGTACTTC	CASSFSGTSGGQSYEQYF
TRBV7-8	-	TRBJ2-2	TRBD2	TGTGCCAGCAGCCCTGGGACTAGCGGGAGCTCTGGGGCCGGGGAGCTGTTTTTT	CASSPGTSGSSGAGELFF
TRBV2	-	TRBJ2-7	-	TGTGCCAGCAGTGTAGATCGGTCCGTCACAGGGAGGGAATACGAGCAGTACTTC	CASSVDRSVTGREYEQYF
TRBV7-6	-	TRBJ1-2	-	TGTGCCAGCAGCTTAATGCCCCAAGTAAGGCAGGGGCCCTATGGCTACACCTTC	CASSLMPQVRQGPYGYTF